Listed below are T cell receptor beta chains from one sample, sequenced in a study of monozygotic twins with inflammatory bowel disease. TCRdb reanalyzed the 5' RACE reads, giving one entry per CDR3 protein sequence and no DNA. This sample's table has more than 300,000 distinct CDR3 sequences. Sequencing was performed on blood. The receptor set was obtained from a human donor with ulcerative colitis or Crohn's disease, or a healthy co-twin of an affected twin (not recorded which). The CDR3 runs from the conserved cysteine through the conserved F or W. The order of the fields is CDR3 protein, J gene, CDR3 length, V gene.

CASSHDRSGNSPLHF TRBJ1-6 15 TRBV7-9
CASSQDEKLFF TRBJ1-4 11 TRBV3-1
CASSYMAGQGQPQHF TRBJ1-5 15 TRBV6-5
CASSSGLVAEQYF TRBJ2-7 13 TRBV7-2
CASSHFGENTGELFF TRBJ2-2 15 TRBV18
CARGPQGWTGELFF TRBJ2-2 14 TRBV6-2/TRBV6-3
CASSAQGWNTEAFF TRBJ1-1 14 TRBV2
CASSYRLAGGHNEQFF TRBJ2-1 16 TRBV4-2
CASSLGVGDGYTF TRBJ1-2 13 TRBV5-1
CVSRSPNLSSGNTIYF TRBJ1-3 16 TRBV28
CASSGPADTQYF TRBJ2-3 12 TRBV6-4
CASTGGGSLPAEAFF TRBJ1-1 15 TRBV5-5
CASRKTGLDYNEQFF TRBJ2-1 15 TRBV6-1
CASSFSTGQRYYEQYF TRBJ2-7 16 TRBV27
CASSLDFRSGGVLTDTQYF TRBJ2-3 19 TRBV7-6
CASSFESIQYF TRBJ2-4 11 TRBV7-9
CASRRQGINYGYTF TRBJ1-2 14 TRBV6-1
CASSYPHEQFF TRBJ2-1 11 TRBV6-2/TRBV6-3
CASSFTGLAGGLTYEQYF TRBJ2-7 18 TRBV27
CVLITCPRETQYF TRBJ2-5 13 TRBV5-3
CASSAQGYEQYF TRBJ2-7 12 TRBV9
CASSLDRNTEAFF TRBJ1-1 13 TRBV5-4
CSVAQGTSTDTQYF TRBJ2-3 14 TRBV29-1
CASSQEQTNEKLFF TRBJ1-4 14 TRBV3-1
CATSRNNQGSQYF TRBJ2-5 13 TRBV15
CASSAGQGADTQYF TRBJ2-3 14 TRBV7-3
CASSFRGGRRETQYF TRBJ2-5 15 TRBV11-1
CASSHGGVTSEQFF TRBJ2-1 14 TRBV6-2/TRBV6-3
CSASRTSGAQETQYF TRBJ2-5 15 TRBV20-1
CSVRGVDTEAFF TRBJ1-1 12 TRBV29-1
CASSLVLAASPRSTDTQYF TRBJ2-3 19 TRBV5-4
CATSEGQSGSNQPQHF TRBJ1-5 16 TRBV15
CAISRDHGQTLHEQYF TRBJ2-7 16 TRBV10-3
CASSPGQNQPQHF TRBJ1-5 13 TRBV4-2
CASSIAGFYQPQHF TRBJ1-5 14 TRBV5-6
CASSIVRGINEQFF TRBJ2-1 14 TRBV5-1
CASSLRLAGVNEQFF TRBJ2-1 15 TRBV7-9
CASSFQRGEETQYF TRBJ2-5 14 TRBV7-2
CASSQSRENEKLFF TRBJ1-4 14 TRBV4-1
CASSFQGGDGTDTQYF TRBJ2-3 16 TRBV7-3
CASSLPPGGGQNTEAFF TRBJ1-1 17 TRBV7-6
CASSVTGGSETQYF TRBJ2-5 14 TRBV2
CASSFPGSLTKGYEQYF TRBJ2-7 17 TRBV11-3
CASSLPGTGSTDTQYF TRBJ2-3 16 TRBV5-1
CSVQTGGRSGNTIYF TRBJ1-3 15 TRBV29-1
CASSQSWAAADTQYF TRBJ2-3 15 TRBV4-3
CASSLDLGVAGETQYF TRBJ2-5 16 TRBV12-3/TRBV12-4
CASSRLGTLEQFF TRBJ2-1 13 TRBV4-3
CASSPHAGELFF TRBJ2-2 12 TRBV6-2/TRBV6-3
CASSQEPYRGNTIYF TRBJ1-3 15 TRBV4-2
CASSLLSRSTDTQYF TRBJ2-3 15 TRBV4-1
CASSQDAPGGGDTQYF TRBJ2-3 16 TRBV4-3
CSARGDTNQPQHF TRBJ1-5 13 TRBV20-1
CASSPSGQGGTDTQYF TRBJ2-3 16 TRBV18
CASSQDGAARRNIQYF TRBJ2-4 16 TRBV4-3
CASSTQGMNEQYF TRBJ2-7 13 TRBV7-9
CASSLALLGEQQETQYF TRBJ2-5 17 TRBV7-2
CSARDQIRENTEAFF TRBJ1-1 15 TRBV20-1